By proportion, the clone carrying this TCR beta chain is large (0.1 to 1%). No antigen is known for it. Genes and germline come from the mouse. The CDR3 end is not reached by the read, which stops 1 residue before it; the germline J gene fills it in. Sequencing of TCRbeta CDR3 at survey depth gave sequences and template counts. Assay used: immunoSEQ multiplex PCR; TCRdb lists only in-frame clones, some missing. The profile shows roughly 6,600 clones, roughly 50% of them singletons. The ends were cut back, 2 bases at V and 6 bases at J, with 3 bases in the middle. The CDR3 length is 10 residues. CDR1 NSHNY and CDR2 SYGAGN come from the germline V gene. The sample's time point: mouse harvest day 7 after allogeneic transplant. The graft held 10^6 splenic CD5+ T cells and 10^7 T-cell-depleted bone marrow cells. This entry is derived from a study of tissue T cells after allogeneic stem cell transplantation.

Study findings and constraints: The patient cohort was small and clinically heterogeneous, with limited sampling depth.

V and J are TRBV13-1 and TRBJ2-7; D unclear. The sequenced sample consisted of lymph node tissue. This TCR was sampled from a female BALB/c mouse given C57BL/6 T cells with graft-versus-host disease after an allogeneic hematopoietic cell transplant. The chain's CDR3 is CASSEAEQYF. The CDR3 DNA, read in part, is TGTGCCAGCAGTGAAGCTGAACAGTAC.